This T cell receptor beta chain came from a study of blood T cell repertoires in COVID-19 (dated by TCRdb to the early 2020s). Context from the whole study: The collaborator samples originated in the United States, Italy and Spain and spanned the acute and convalescent phases of COVID-19. Subjects who had been exposed to COVID-19, were actively infected with it, or had recovered from it provided the deeply sampled blood TCRbeta repertoires that made up the dataset. The repertoires were released in a freely available public database intended as a resource for research on the immune response to SARS-CoV-2. The material from the prospective study consisted of cDNA or gDNA derived from T cells, B-cell-depleted T cells, or PBMCs. Sample metadata almost always included a de-identified subject ID, COVID-19 status, age in years and sex. HLA class I and class II types, where available, came from metadata supplied by the sample provider rather than from assay-based typing. Samples were obtained from the ongoing ImmuneRACE study (first 160 participants) and from 1,254 subjects provided by 6 global collaborators. The study at large found these results: The amount of clinical and demographic metadata varied by source and participant and was provided uncurated.

One collaborating source in Seattle enrolled patients while the patients were actively infected and followed the patients over time throughout the course of disease. Collaborating institutions collected whole blood in K2EDTA tubes following their own protocols. For TCRbeta analysis, collaborators shipped samples as frozen whole blood, isolated PBMCs, or DNA extracted from either of those sample types. Note on this clone: The antigen it binds to is not known. No base quality values were provided; no much bigger clone lies one nucleotide off.

TCRbeta CDR3 regions were amplified from genomic DNA by means of the immunoSEQ Assay, a bias-controlled multiplex PCR. The paper's processing steps were these. Nucleated cell counts per sample were estimated from amplification of reference gene primers within the assay. To quantify the absolute abundance of each unique TCRbeta CDR3 rearrangement, sequence reads were collapsed and filtered. For each sample, productive Simpson clonality was calculated as the square root of Simpson's diversity index across productive rearrangements. This is the immuneACCESS table as TCRdb keeps it, with only in-frame sequences that have V and J called. A part of the clones is gone; compared with another copy, unresolved V genes explain less than half, and the rest is unexplained. The V and J calls and clone size were taken over from that table, and D and trimming were inferred from the DNA. Within this sample are under 200,000 clones, with approximately 86% of them counted one time only. 0.55% to 0.6% of the sample lies in the top ten.

The CDR3 covers 13 residues, taking in both the cysteine and the phenylalanine. The only DNA kept is the CDR3, 39 bases in frame from the first base. CDR1 and CDR2 (MDHEN, SYDVKM) derive from the germline V gene. The germline V end is reduced by 6 bases and the J end by 6 bases; junction bases left unmatched: 7. The receptor comes from a man between 60 and 75 years old with COVID-19, enrolled during active disease. Recombination linked TRBV28 to TRBJ1-2, and TRBD1 aligns with 7 junction nucleotides. Sequenced material: peripheral blood. The CDR3 has the sequence CASRPDREHGYTF. The nucleotide sequence is given as TGTGCCAGCAGGCCCGACAGGGAGCATGGCTACACCTTC.